Detailed here is one TCR beta chain. Its target is unknown. The sample is drawn from a study of shared clonotypes between healthy human individuals. Every donor, a Caucasian adult, lived in Nashville, Tennessee. For sorted subsets, approximately 200 ng DNA per replicate equaled tens of thousands of T cell genomes. Assay: immunoSEQ multiplex PCR; the TCRdb copy retains only in-frame clones and omits some. The repertoire holds some 2,100,000 clones, with approximately 95% as singletons. Study conclusions and caveats: Shared across a few donors were roughly 4.8% of the naive CD4 clonotypes.

The CDR3 loop spans 16 amino acids. From germline, CDR1 is SGHTA and CDR2 FQGNSA. Trimming removed 8 bases from V and 1 base from J, with 19 bases in between. The sample consisted of naive CD4+ T cells sorted from blood. The subset: CD45RA+ positively selected. This clonotype originated in a man between 18 and 29 years old in good health. The chain carries TRBV7-2 and TRBJ2-3; possibly TRBD2 for D (6 bases). CDR3: CASRPMTAGRTDTQYF. The CDR3 DNA sequence: TGTGCCAGCCGCCCTATGACAGCGGGCCGCACAGATACGCAGTATTTT.